The 24 T cell receptor beta chains below come from one sample, sequenced in a study of beta chain features in type 1 diabetes. The whole isolated RNA underwent reverse transcription, so sequencing captured expressed TCRB transcripts. Using immunoSEQ multiplex PCR, the repertoire was profiled, and TCRdb retains in-frame clones only, with some absent. The table lists just over 450,000 clones, 30% of them singletons. The sample consisted of naive CD4+ T cells from blood. These receptors came from a man aged 18-30 years in good health.

The genes are TRBV10-1 and TRBJ1-1; no clear D. Trimming shortened V by 6 bases and J by 7 bases, and 12 bases separated the two germline ends. Germline V gives CDR1 WNHNN, CDR2 SYGVQD (reference sequence). The CDR3 totals 12 residues. This CDR3 is CASSMTVGEAFF. For the CDR3, the DNA is TGCGCCAGCAGCATGACTGTCGGTGAAGCTTTCTTT.

This clone came up a few times. This rearrangement joins TRBV7-2 to TRBJ2-4; D not certain. V lost 4 bases to trimming and J lost 6 bases, with 13 bases between them. The CDR3 totals 14 residues. Germline CDR1 SGHTA, CDR2 FQGNSA. The chain's CDR3 is CASSSYFSLNIQYF. The CDR3 DNA follows: TGTGCCAGCAGCTCATATTTTAGCTTAAACATTCAGTACTTC.

This clone appeared a few times. The chain recombines TRBV11-3 with TRBJ2-1; D not certain. Trimming removed 4 bases at V and 8 bases at J, with 12 bases between. This CDR3 has 13 amino acids. Germline V lookup: CDR1 SGHNT, CDR2 YENEEA. The CDR3 region is CASSWTEKDEQFF. CDR3 bases: TGTGCCAGCAGCTGGACGGAGAAGGATGAGCAGTTCTTC. Complete variable domain (other parts from reference TRBV11-3 and TRBJ2-1): EAGVVQSPRYKIIEKKQPVAFWCNPISGHNTLYWYLQNLGQGPELLIRYENEEAVDDSQLPKDRFSAERLKGVDSTLKIQPAELGDSAVYLCASSWTEKDEQFFGPGTRLTVL.

The chain recombines TRBV30 with TRBJ2-7; D is undetermined. CDR3 size: 13 residues. Germline V lookup: CDR1 GTSNPN, CDR2 SVGIG (reference sequence). The V end lost 2 bases, the J end lost 5 bases, and 13 bases lay between the germline ends. The CDR3 loop reads CAWSIDFKHEQYF. The CDR3 nucleotides read TGTGCCTGGAGTATAGATTTTAAACACGAGCAGTACTTC. The full variable domain, with the rest looked up from reference TRBV30 and TRBJ2-7, is SQTIHQWPATLVQPVGSPLSLECTVEGTSNPNLYWYRQAAGRGLQLLFYSVGIGQISSEVPQNLSASRPQDRQFILSSKKLLLSDSGFYLCAWSIDFKHEQYFGPGTRLTVT.

This clone was seen only a few times. The J gene is TRBJ2-3, the V gene TRBV7-2; weak D call: TRBD2 (6 bases). This CDR3 spans 15 amino acids. V shed 5 bases and J shed 4 bases, with 16 bases lying between them. Germline-derived CDR1 and CDR2 are SGHTA and FQGNSA. The CDR3 reads CASSVRGGAADTQYF. DNA of the CDR3: TGTGCCAGCAGCGTTAGAGGAGGGGCGGCAGATACGCAGTATTTT.

There are a few counts of this clone. The chain is built from TRBV10-3 and TRBJ2-3; D is uncertain. Trimming cost V 7 bases and J 1 base, with 9 bases left between them. The CDR3 is made up of 13 amino acids. Germline V CDR1 and CDR2: ENHRY, SYGVKD. This chain's CDR3 is CAIKVQGTDTQYF. In nucleotides, the CDR3 is TGTGCCATCAAAGTCCAGGGCACAGATACGCAGTATTTT.

There are a few counts of this clone. The chain employs TRBV15 and TRBJ1-5; TRBD1 is a possible D gene (5 bases). Germline CDR1 is LNHNV and CDR2 is YYDKDF (reference sequence). This CDR3 spans 15 amino acids. V lost 0 bases, J lost 0 bases, and 6 bases lay in between. CDR3 coding DNA: TGTGCCACCAGCAGAGAAGGGGTTAGCAATCAGCCCCAGCATTTT. The encoded protein is CATSREGVSNQPQHF.

The chain recombines TRBV30 with TRBJ2-2; 14 bases are a match to TRBD2. V lost 7 bases to trimming and J lost 7 bases; unmatched junction nucleotides: 5. The CDR3 covers 14 residues. Germline CDR1 is GTSNPN and CDR2 is SVGIG (reference sequence). Here the CDR3 DNA reads TGTGCCTCGAAAGGGACTAGCGGGAGCGGGGAGCTGTTTTTT. Translation gives CASKGTSGSGELFF.

This rearrangement joins TRBV2 to TRBJ2-3; 9 bases line up with TRBD1. CDR1 SNHLY and CDR2 FYNNEI come from the germline V gene. The junction had 7 bases not matched to a gene; V was cut back by 5 bases and J by 1 base. The CDR3 has 16 amino acids. CDR3 sequence (DNA): TGTGCCAGCAGTCTAATTAGGACAGGGGGCACAGATACGCAGTATTTT. This encodes CASSLIRTGGTDTQYF.

This clone was seen a few times. The junction differs from germline at one of its ends, possibly a read error. The sample holds other DNA sequences that translate to the same CDR3. The chain links TRBV4-3 to TRBJ2-6; D possibly corresponds to TRBD2 (6 bases). CDR1 LGHNA and CDR2 YSLEER come from the germline V gene. This CDR3 is built from 18 residues. CDR3 sequence (DNA): TGCGCCAGCAGTCAAGCCGGGGGTCCTAGCTCTGGGGCCAACGTCCTGACTTTC. Translating gives CASSQAGGPSSGANVLTF.

This clone came up a few times. The genes are TRBV5-4 and TRBJ2-3, with 9 nucleotides matching TRBD2. The CDR3 runs to 14 residues. From germline, CDR1 is SGHNT and CDR2 YYREEE (reference sequence). With V trimmed by 4 bases and J by 4 bases, 4 bases remained unmatched. The CDR3 DNA is TGTGCCAGCAGCATCGGACTAGCGCCAGATACGCAGTATTTT. As protein: CASSIGLAPDTQYF.

This clone came up a few times. The chain joins TRBV29-1 to TRBJ1-2, with no clear D. This CDR3 has 13 amino acids. Trimming cost V 4 bases and J 5 bases, with 14 bases left between them. Looked up from germline, CDR1 is SQVTM and CDR2 is ANQGSEA. The CDR3 bases are TGCAGCGTTGGTCAACCGGTGGGGTATGGCTACACCTTC. Amino acid sequence: CSVGQPVGYGYTF. Full variable domain (outside the CDR3, taken from reference TRBV29-1 and TRBJ1-2): SAVISQKPSRDICQRGTSLTIQCQVDSQVTMMFWYRQQPGQSLTLIATANQGSEATYESGFVIDKFPISRPNLTFSTLTVSNMSPEDSSIYLCSVGQPVGYGYTFGSGTRLTVV.

The V gene is TRBV7-9, the J gene TRBJ2-4; D might be TRBD1 or TRBD2, each matching 5 bases. CDR1 is SEHNR and CDR2 is FQNEAQ in the germline V gene (reference sequence). CDR3 length: 16 amino acids. Trimming shortened V by 5 bases and J by 0 bases, and 14 bases separated the two germline ends. The chain's CDR3 is CASSLSGAAAKNIQYF. CDR3 DNA: TGTGCCAGCAGCCTATCCGGGGCAGCAGCCAAAAACATTCAGTACTTC.

J is TRBJ2-7 and V is TRBV6-1; 11 nucleotides agree with TRBD2. CDR1 and CDR2 (germline): MNHNS, SASEGT. Losses at the gene ends were 2 bases for V and 2 bases for J; bases not matched to a gene: 8. The CDR3 totals 17 residues. Here the CDR3 DNA reads TGTGCCAGCAGTGAACGAACTAGCGGGAGCCTGGCCTACGAGCAGTACTTC. Translating gives CASSERTSGSLAYEQYF.

This clone turned up a few times. V and J are TRBV30 and TRBJ2-1; D unresolved. V lost 7 bases to trimming and J lost 3 bases, with 10 bases between them. This CDR3 is 12 amino acids long. Germline V gene lookup returns CDR1 GTSNPN and CDR2 SVGIG (reference sequence). CDR3 sequence (DNA): TGTGCCTTAGGCCACCTCTACAATGAGCAGTTCTTC. This encodes CALGHLYNEQFF.

This clone was counted a few times. This chain joins TRBV29-1 and TRBJ2-1; D is perhaps TRBD2 (6 bases). Germline-derived CDR1 and CDR2 are SQVTM and ANQGSEA. The ends were cut back, 6 bases at V and 7 bases at J, with 19 bases in the middle. The CDR3 covers 14 residues. The CDR3 region has the DNA TGCAGCGTGCAGGACGCGGAGGGGAGAAATGAGCAGTTCTTC. Translating it yields CSVQDAEGRNEQFF.

CDR3 DNA: TGTGCCAGCTCACCGAGCGGCTTGAACACTGAAGCTTTCTTT. Its protein product is CASSPSGLNTEAFF. The genes are TRBV18 and TRBJ1-1; D gene ambiguous. Per the germline V gene, CDR1 is KGHSH and CDR2 is LQKENI. The germline V and J ends were trimmed by 3 bases and 0 bases, with 8 bases remaining between them. This CDR3 is built from 14 residues.

The chain links TRBV7-9 to TRBJ2-7; no reliable D call. The V end was cut by 1 base, the J end by 2 bases, with 12 bases between. Germline V CDR1 and CDR2: SEHNR, FQNEAQ (reference sequence). CDR3 length equals 15 residues. In DNA, the CDR3 is TGTGCCAGCAGCTTAGGGAACCGCAGTACCTACGAGCAGTACTTC. Its protein is CASSLGNRSTYEQYF.

This clone was counted between two and nine times. The rearrangement joins TRBV6-6 to TRBJ2-5; D may be TRBD2 (6 bases). V was clipped by 5 bases and J by 5 bases, with 15 bases between them. This CDR3 spans 14 amino acids. The germline CDR1 and CDR2 sequences are MNHNY and SVGAGI (reference sequence). In DNA, the CDR3 is TGTGCCAGCAGTGACCTACTAGCACACGAGACCCAGTACTTC. Amino acid sequence: CASSDLLAHETQYF.

This clone was seen only a few times. This chain joins TRBV29-1 and TRBJ2-1; a weak D match, TRBD2 (5 bases). V gave up 7 bases and J gave up 0 bases, with 10 bases separating them. The CDR3 has 13 residues. Per the germline V gene, CDR1 is SQVTM and CDR2 is ANQGSEA. CDR3 loop: CSGRAASYNEQFF. The CDR3 DNA follows: TGCAGCGGGCGAGCGGCCTCCTACAATGAGCAGTTCTTC.

Only a few counts were recorded for this clone. The chain couples TRBV5-1 to TRBJ2-7; D not resolved. V lost 0 bases and J lost 1, with 8 bases in between. CDR3 length: 14 residues. Germline values: CDR1 SGHRS, CDR2 YFSETQ. The CDR3 loop is CASSLDPVSYEQYF. The CDR3 nucleotides are TGCGCCAGCAGCTTGGATCCAGTGTCCTACGAGCAGTACTTC.

The gene calls are TRBV29-1 and TRBJ2-1, with no clear D. The germline V and J ends were trimmed by 1 base and 5 bases, with 9 bases remaining between them. Germline CDR1 and CDR2: SQVTM and ANQGSEA. There are 13 residues in the CDR3. In DNA, the CDR3 is TGCAGCGTTGAAGTCCCGGGTCACAATGAGCAGTTCTTC. Translated, it gives CSVEVPGHNEQFF.

This clone appeared a few times. The CDR3 DNA follows: TGTGCCAGCAGCCAAGATCGGGCGGGCGCCGGGGAGCTGTTTTTT. Its protein is CASSQDRAGAGELFF. The chain links TRBV4-2 to TRBJ2-2; possibly TRBD2 for D (5 bases). The V gene lost 0 bases and the J gene lost 6 bases, with 11 bases spanning the gap. The CDR3 covers 15 residues. The germline gives CDR1 LGHNA, CDR2 YNFKEQ.

This clone appeared a few times. V is TRBV4-3 and J is TRBJ2-7; D is uncertain. Per germline, CDR1 LGHNA and CDR2 YSLEER. This CDR3 spans 14 amino acids. V dropped 4 bases and J dropped 1 base, with 11 bases sitting between them. The CDR3 DNA reads as TGCGCCAGCAGCCTCGACCTAGGTTCCTACGAGCAGTACTTC. Its protein is CASSLDLGSYEQYF.